This entry lists 26 T cell receptor beta chains sequenced from one sample in a study of blood T cell repertoires in COVID-19. TCRdb's table, derived via immunoSEQ multiplex PCR, lists solely in-frame clones and lacks some. The sample carries hundreds of thousands of clones, 70% to 90% recorded once. The material sequenced was PBMCs or T cells enriched from blood (not recorded which). Source of these receptors: a man younger than 30 who had recovered from COVID-19.

This chain links TRBV5-4 with TRBJ1-4; 10 bases agree with TRBD1. Trimming removed 3 bases from V and 8 bases from J; junction bases left unmatched: 4. Germline values: CDR1 SGHNT, CDR2 YYREEE (reference sequence). There are 14 residues in the CDR3. The chain's CDR3 is CASSSRDRGEKLFF. The CDR3 nucleotides are TGTGCCAGCAGCTCCCGGGACAGGGGCGAAAAACTGTTTTTT.

The chain couples TRBV9 to TRBJ1-3; D gene uncertain. V gave up 0 bases and J gave up 4 bases, with 17 bases separating them. The CDR3 loop spans 17 amino acids. From germline, CDR1 is SGDLS and CDR2 YYNGEE. The CDR3 is CASSVALESGAGNTIYF. CDR3 in DNA: TGTGCCAGCAGCGTAGCCCTAGAATCCGGAGCGGGAAACACCATATATTTT.

CDR3 coding DNA: TGTGCCAGCAGCCGGGGCGGGGTGGATACGCAGTATTTT. The encoded protein is CASSRGGVDTQYF. The rearrangement uses TRBV5-4 and TRBJ2-3, with D tentatively TRBD2 (6 bases). Deletions cut 4 bases from V and 6 bases from J, with 12 bases between. The CDR3 sequence is 13 residues long. The germline CDR1 and CDR2 sequences are SGHNT and YYREEE (reference sequence).

The V gene is TRBV7-9, the J gene TRBJ2-7; 12 bases align to TRBD2. The junction had 7 bases not matched to a gene; V was cut back by 1 base and J by 0 bases. Germline V gene sequence: CDR1 SEHNR, CDR2 FQNEAQ (reference sequence). The CDR3 contains 18 residues. The CDR3 loop is CASSLVGEGLAGSYEQYF. In DNA, the CDR3 is TGTGCCAGCAGCTTAGTGGGCGAGGGACTAGCGGGCTCCTACGAGCAGTACTTC.

The chain has TRBV11-2 and TRBJ1-2; TRBD1 aligns across 8 bases. The CDR3 runs 15 residues. Losses at the gene ends were 1 base for V and 3 bases for J; bases not matched to a gene: 4. Germline V gene lookup returns CDR1 SGHAT and CDR2 FQNNGV. The CDR3 is CASSLGQGADYGYTF. The CDR3 DNA sequence: TGTGCCAGCAGCTTAGGGCAGGGGGCGGACTATGGCTACACCTTC.

The chain couples TRBV20-1 to TRBJ1-1; D is unresolved. CDR3 length: 10 residues. Germline V gene sequence: CDR1 DFQATT, CDR2 SNEGSKA (reference sequence). Between the trimmed V and J ends, which lost 6 bases and 9 bases, there was a span of 11 bases. The CDR3 DNA reads as TGCAGTGCCAGTGGGGAGAAAGCTTTCTTT. Its protein product is CSASGEKAFF.

The chain employs TRBV10-1 and TRBJ2-7; weak D call: TRBD1 (5 bases). The V gene's germline CDR1 is WNHNN and CDR2 SYGVQD (reference sequence). Trimming took 6 bases from V and 2 from J, leaving 17 bases between them. The CDR3 is 15 amino acids. CDR3 coding DNA: TGCGCCAGCAGCCCCAGGGATCTTCCCCCCTACGAGCAGTACTTC. This gives the protein CASSPRDLPPYEQYF.

The genes are TRBV2 and TRBJ1-2; maybe TRBD1 (6 bases). This CDR3 comprises 14 residues. Trimming removed 6 bases at V and 2 bases at J, with 13 bases between. Germline CDR1 is SNHLY and CDR2 is FYNNEI. CDR3 sequence reads: CASRTTGMNYGYTF. For the CDR3, the DNA is TGTGCCAGCAGAACTACAGGGATGAACTATGGCTACACCTTC. Full variable domain (outside the CDR3, taken from reference TRBV2 and TRBJ1-2): EPEVTQTPSHQVTQMGQEVILRCVPISNHLYFYWYRQILGQKVEFLVSFYNNEISEKSEIFDDQFSVERPDGSNFTLKIRSTKLEDSAMYFCASRTTGMNYGYTFGSGTRLTVV.

V gene TRBV19 combines with J gene TRBJ1-1; no firm D call. Germline V gene sequence: CDR1 LNHDA, CDR2 SQIVND (reference sequence). V gave up 7 bases and J gave up 1 base, with 13 bases separating them. This CDR3 comprises 14 residues. The CDR3 protein is CASIERASNTEAFF. The CDR3 DNA sequence: TGTGCCAGTATTGAGAGGGCCTCGAACACTGAAGCTTTCTTT.

This clone was seen a handful of times. The V call is TRBV29-1, the J call TRBJ2-3; unclear D gene. Germline values: CDR1 SQVTM, CDR2 ANQGSEA. This CDR3 has 13 residues. Trimming removed 5 bases from V and 1 base from J, with 10 bases in between. CDR3 coding DNA: TGCAGCGTTAACCCAACTGGCACAGATACGCAGTATTTT. It specifies CSVNPTGTDTQYF.

The gene calls are TRBV5-1 and TRBJ1-5; D gene unclear. V shed 0 bases and J shed 3 bases, with 7 bases lying between them. The germline V gene encodes CDR1 SGHRS and CDR2 YFSETQ. CDR3 length: 14 amino acids. The DNA for the CDR3 is TGCGCCAGCAGCTTGGACAGATACAATCAGCCCCAGCATTTT. Amino acids: CASSLDRYNQPQHF.

The gene calls are TRBV19 and TRBJ1-2; 8 nucleotides line up with TRBD1. Per the germline V gene, CDR1 is LNHDA and CDR2 is SQIVND (reference sequence). The J segment lost 8 bases and the V segment lost 3 bases, leaving 5 bases of the junction unmatched. CDR3 length: 13 residues. CDR3 coding DNA: TGTGCCAGTAGTATCTTGGACAGGGAGGGCTACACCTTC. Translation: CASSILDREGYTF. Based on the CDR3 plus reference TRBV19 and TRBJ1-2, the full variable domain is DGGITQSPKYLFRKEGQNVTLSCEQNLNHDAMYWYRQDPGQGLRLIYYSQIVNDFQKGDIAEGYSVSREKKESFPLTVTSAQKNPTAFYLCASSILDREGYTFGSGTRLTVV.

CDR3 in amino acids: CASSSGMNTEAFF. The CDR3 DNA reads as TGTGCCAGCAGTTCGGGGATGAACACTGAAGCTTTCTTT. The rearrangement uses TRBV12-3 or TRBV12-4 and TRBJ1-1; the D is unclear. V lost 4 bases and J 0 bases, leaving 6 bases between the germline ends. The CDR3 covers 13 residues.

The chain carries TRBV4-2 and TRBJ1-4; 8 bases are shared with TRBD1. CDR3 size: 19 residues. The J segment lost 0 bases and the V segment lost 1 base, leaving 10 bases of the junction unmatched. CDR1 and CDR2 (germline): LGHNA, YNFKEQ. The CDR3 DNA follows: TGTGCCAGCAGCCAAGCAGGACAGGGACAGCGCGCAACTAATGAAAAACTGTTTTTT. This gives the protein CASSQAGQGQRATNEKLFF.

This clone was seen a single time. The CDR3 region has the DNA TGTGCCAGCTTAAACAATGAGCAGTTCTTC. This gives the protein CASLNNEQFF. The chain carries TRBV6-5 and TRBJ2-1; the D is unclear. Germline CDR1 reads MNHEY; CDR2 reads SVGAGI. Trimming left V 8 bases short and J 5 bases short, with 4 bases between. The CDR3 covers 10 residues.

This chain uses TRBV5-1 with TRBJ2-5; 10 bases line up with TRBD2. CDR3 length: 15 amino acids. Germline CDR1 is SGHRS and CDR2 is YFSETQ. Losses at the gene ends were 0 bases for V and 5 bases for J; bases not matched to a gene: 4. In nucleotides, the CDR3 is TGCGCCAGCAGCTTGGTTAGCGGGGGGCAGGAGACCCAGTACTTC. It is translated as CASSLVSGGQETQYF.

The CDR3 is CASSPIWSGVGNEQFF. CDR3 coding DNA: TGCGCCAGCAGCCCTATCTGGTCAGGGGTTGGTAATGAGCAGTTCTTC. The chain has TRBV5-1 and TRBJ2-1; D is possibly TRBD1 (6 bases). Germline CDR1 reads SGHRS; CDR2 reads YFSETQ. The ends were cut back, 4 bases at V and 7 bases at J, with 21 bases in the middle. The CDR3 has 16 residues.

The chain couples TRBV11-2 to TRBJ2-5, with D unresolved. V was cut by 4 bases and J by 6 bases, with 12 bases left in between. Germline-derived CDR1 and CDR2 are SGHAT and FQNNGV. The CDR3 is 13 amino acids. The CDR3 sequence is CASSSPNSKTQYF. For the CDR3, the DNA is TGTGCCAGCAGCTCACCGAACTCTAAGACCCAGTACTTC. Full variable domain (missing parts from reference TRBV11-2 and TRBJ2-5): EAGVAQSPRYKIIEKRQSVAFWCNPISGHATLYWYQQILGQGPKLLIQFQNNGVVDDSQLPKDRFSAERLKGVDSTLKIQPAKLEDSAVYLCASSSPNSKTQYFGPGTRLLVL.

The chain couples TRBV5-4 to TRBJ2-5; 8 bases line up with TRBD2. Germline values: CDR1 SGHNT, CDR2 YYREEE (reference sequence). J lost 6 bases, V lost 6 bases, and 10 bases had no gene match. CDR3 length: 14 residues. The CDR3 is CASTIRGGRQTQYF. For the CDR3, the DNA is TGTGCCAGCACCATCCGCGGGGGGCGGCAGACCCAGTACTTC.

The V gene is TRBV2, the J gene TRBJ1-3; 7 bases are a match to TRBD1. The junction had 17 bases not matched to a gene; V was cut back by 6 bases and J by 0 bases. The germline V gene has CDR1 SNHLY and CDR2 FYNNEI. This CDR3 comprises 19 residues. CDR3 amino acids: CASRGRQGGFVGSGNTIYF. The CDR3 coding sequence is TGTGCCAGCAGAGGACGACAGGGAGGATTCGTGGGCTCTGGAAACACCATATATTTT.

The chain links TRBV19 to TRBJ2-7, with D tentatively TRBD1 (5 bases). Per germline, CDR1 LNHDA and CDR2 SQIVND (reference sequence). The CDR3 is 15 residues long. The V end was cut by 6 bases, the J end by 7 bases, with 22 bases between. CDR3 protein: CASRRHQDTLSEQYF. In nucleotides, the CDR3 is TGTGCCAGTAGGCGGCACCAGGACACGCTGTCGGAGCAGTACTTC. Combining the CDR3 with reference TRBV19 and TRBJ2-7 gives the whole variable domain DGGITQSPKYLFRKEGQNVTLSCEQNLNHDAMYWYRQDPGQGLRLIYYSQIVNDFQKGDIAEGYSVSREKKESFPLTVTSAQKNPTAFYLCASRRHQDTLSEQYFGPGTRLTVT.

The chain links TRBV2 to TRBJ1-1; TRBD1 matches 7 bases. Germline V gives CDR1 SNHLY, CDR2 FYNNEI. After removal of 3 bases from V and 3 bases from J, the junction contained 10 bases not matched to a gene. There are 16 residues in the CDR3. This CDR3 is CASSDGRGWEDTEAFF. CDR3 sequence (DNA): TGTGCCAGCAGTGATGGCAGGGGGTGGGAGGACACTGAAGCTTTCTTT.

This rearrangement joins TRBV7-2 to TRBJ2-3, with TRBD2 matching 10 bases. The ends lost 3 bases at V and 4 bases at J; junction bases unmatched: 4. The CDR3 length is 15 residues. Germline values: CDR1 SGHTA, CDR2 FQGNSA. CDR3 in amino acids: CASSFSGRWADTQYF. The CDR3 DNA follows: TGTGCCAGCAGCTTTAGCGGGAGGTGGGCAGATACGCAGTATTTT.

This clone occurred once. The rearrangement joins TRBV5-1 to TRBJ2-7, with 9 bases lining up with TRBD1. The CDR3 has 16 amino acids. V trimming: 0 bases; J trimming: 6 bases; junction bases outside the gene matches: 10. Per the germline V gene, CDR1 is SGHRS and CDR2 is YFSETQ. The CDR3 here is CASSLGVRGQGGEQYF. The CDR3 DNA reads as TGCGCCAGCAGCTTGGGGGTTCGGGGACAGGGCGGCGAGCAGTACTTC.

The chain has TRBV2 and TRBJ2-1, with D unresolved. Trimming cost V 3 bases and J 9 bases, with 6 bases left between them. This CDR3 comprises 11 residues. The germline gives CDR1 SNHLY, CDR2 FYNNEI. CDR3 nucleotides: TGTGCCAGCAGTGAGGGCTTTGAGCAGTTCTTC. The encoded protein is CASSEGFEQFF.

This sequence joins TRBV4-2 and TRBJ2-1; TRBD2 matches at 12 bases. The ends lost 0 bases at V and 3 bases at J; junction bases unmatched: 9. The CDR3 loop spans 19 amino acids. In germline, CDR1 is LGHNA, CDR2 YNFKEQ. The DNA of the CDR3 is TGTGCCAGCAGCCAAGAAAGACTAGCGGGGGCCTCCGGCTACAATGAGCAGTTCTTC. Translated, it gives CASSQERLAGASGYNEQFF.